The 12 T cell receptor beta chains given below trace back to one sample, sequenced in a study of T cell responses to AZD1222 COVID-19 vaccine. Assay: immunoSEQ multiplex PCR; the TCRdb copy retains only in-frame clones and omits some. This sample has roughly 150,000 clones, with 90% found just once. The specimen comprised peripheral blood, sampled on day 0 of AZD1222 vaccination. These receptors were collected from an adult in good health.

The J gene is TRBJ1-4, the V gene TRBV6-5; the D gene is possibly TRBD1 (6 bases). Trimming took off 6 bases at V and 10 bases at J, with 15 bases between the two ends. Germline V gives CDR1 MNHEY, CDR2 SVGAGI. The CDR3 contains 13 residues. The CDR3 region is CASRPQGIGKLFF. CDR3 bases: TGTGCCAGCAGGCCTCAGGGGATAGGAAAACTGTTTTTT.

The genes are TRBV2 and TRBJ1-5; the D gene is possibly TRBD1 (6 bases). The CDR3 loop spans 14 amino acids. The V end was cut by 5 bases, the J end by 4 bases, with 12 bases between. CDR1 SNHLY and CDR2 FYNNEI come from the germline V gene. The CDR3 bases are TGTGCCAGCAGTCCTACAGGGTTGAATCAGCCCCAGCATTTT. Amino acid sequence: CASSPTGLNQPQHF.

V is TRBV6-1 and J is TRBJ2-2, with 8 bases identical to TRBD2. Germline CDR1 reads MNHNS; CDR2 reads SASEGT. The CDR3 covers 15 residues. Trimming removed 2 bases from V and 6 bases from J; junction bases left unmatched: 5. The CDR3 sequence: CASSERAGVAGELFF. CDR3 bases: TGTGCCAGCAGTGAACGAGCGGGAGTTGCCGGGGAGCTGTTTTTT.

The V and J genes are TRBV29-1 and TRBJ2-5; weak D call: TRBD2 (7 bases). CDR3 size: 13 residues. Trimming stripped 4 bases from V and 9 bases from J, with 18 bases between. Germline CDR1 and CDR2: SQVTM and ANQGSEA. The CDR3 DNA follows: TGCAGCGTTGCAGGGGAGGGAATGTTCTCCCAGTACTTC. It encodes CSVAGEGMFSQYF.

The V call is TRBV7-6, the J call TRBJ2-1; 7 nucleotides line up with TRBD2. From germline, CDR1 is SGHVS and CDR2 FNYEAQ. Germline trimming cut 5 bases from V and 10 bases from J; bases unmatched to any gene: 14. This CDR3 spans 15 amino acids. The CDR3, as DNA: TGTGCCAGCAGCAACGCTCGTCTGGGGCGGGAGGAGCAGTTCTTC. This encodes CASSNARLGREEQFF.

This clone occurred a few times. The chain combines TRBV14 with TRBJ1-4, with no clear D. Deletions cut 2 bases from V and 8 bases from J, with 18 bases between. CDR3 length equals 16 residues. Germline V gives CDR1 SGHDN, CDR2 FVKESK. CDR3: CASSQRQLNKGEKLFF. For the CDR3, the DNA is TGTGCCAGCAGCCAACGCCAGCTGAACAAAGGGGAAAAACTGTTTTTT.

The chain employs TRBV29-1 and TRBJ2-1, with D perhaps TRBD1 (5 bases). Trimming cost V 2 bases and J 2 bases, with 13 bases left between them. The CDR3 is made up of 15 amino acids. Germline-derived CDR1 and CDR2 are SQVTM and ANQGSEA. The CDR3 DNA sequence: TGCAGCGTTGAACGTCCTGGGGCTACCTACAATGAGCAGTTCTTC. It translates to CSVERPGATYNEQFF.

J is TRBJ2-2 and V is TRBV4-2; D possibly corresponds to TRBD1 (5 bases). CDR3 length equals 18 residues. The germline CDR1 and CDR2 sequences are LGHNA and YNFKEQ. Trimming removed 1 base from V and 2 bases from J, with 17 bases in between. Here the CDR3 DNA reads TGTGCCAGCAGCCAAGTCCCGCGGACACTGGATAACACCGGGGAGCTGTTTTTT. As protein: CASSQVPRTLDNTGELFF.

The V and J genes are TRBV27 and TRBJ2-1; TRBD1 matches at 11 bases. This CDR3 region has 15 residues. CDR1 is MNHEY, CDR2 SMNVEV, per germline (reference sequence). V was clipped by 5 bases and J by 7 bases; unmatched bases: 7. The CDR3 nucleotides read TGTGCCAGCAGTCTCGGACAGGGGGCTGGGAATGAGCAGTTCTTC. Translation gives CASSLGQGAGNEQFF.

The V and J genes are TRBV28 and TRBJ2-2, with 7 bases lining up with TRBD1. Germline CDR1 and CDR2: MDHEN and SYDVKM. J lost 4 bases, V lost 3 bases, and 2 bases had no gene match. This CDR3 has 14 residues. The CDR3 sequence: CASSLGQFTGELFF. CDR3 coding DNA: TGTGCCAGCAGTTTGGGACAGTTCACCGGGGAGCTGTTTTTT.

The chain carries TRBV20-1 and TRBJ2-2; a weak D match, TRBD2 (7 bases). Germline CDR1 and CDR2: DFQATT and SNEGSKA (reference sequence). The CDR3 extends over 14 amino acids. Trimming took 3 bases from V and 4 from J, leaving 12 bases between them. The CDR3 here is CSASSRGATGELFF. The CDR3 coding sequence is TGCAGTGCTAGTAGTCGGGGGGCCACCGGGGAGCTGTTTTTT.

The chain combines TRBV7-6 with TRBJ2-7, with 7 nucleotides matching TRBD1. Germline CDR1 is SGHVS and CDR2 is FNYEAQ. Unmatched junction bases numbered 3, after V lost 0 bases and J lost 1 base. This CDR3 is 15 amino acids long. The DNA for the CDR3 is TGTGCCAGCAGCTTAGCCACGGGACAGTCCTACGAGCAGTACTTC. Protein: CASSLATGQSYEQYF.